Below are 25 T cell receptor beta chains sequenced from a single sample in a study of Ad26.COV2.S vaccination and SARS-CoV-2 variants (dated by TCRdb to the early 2020s). Library preparation used the immunoSEQ multiplex PCR assay. Sourced from immuneACCESS, this table was stored by TCRdb with only in-frame sequences that have V and J called. A share of the clones is absent; for the studies checked, an unresolved V gene accounts for under half, and the remainder has no known explanation. The sample table lists some 420,000 clones, 88% of them with a count of one. Less than 4% of the sample is held by the ten biggest clonotypes. The treatment or condition label, as the study defines it: around 19 received Ad26.COV2.S at low or high dose, single or two shots; about 5 received placebo; per-sample allocation not given. Repertoires of vaccine and placebo recipients were sequenced from samples taken on day 63 after the first injection.

The material sequenced was peripheral blood, taken in a trial of Ad26.COV2.S vaccine versus placebo. These receptors all come from a person aged 18-60 years who received the Ad26.COV2.S COVID-19 vaccine or a placebo.

The chain recombines TRBV2 with TRBJ2-5; 14 bases fit TRBD2. V shed 6 bases and J 5 bases; nucleotides not matched to a gene: 5. This CDR3 region has 15 residues. CDR1 and CDR2 from the germline V gene are SNHLY and FYNNEI. The CDR3 is CASRGTSGGLETQYF. CDR3 nucleotides: TGTGCCAGCAGGGGGACTAGCGGGGGACTGGAGACCCAGTACTTC. Complete variable domain (other parts from reference TRBV2 and TRBJ2-5): EPEVTQTPSHQVTQMGQEVILRCVPISNHLYFYWYRQILGQKVEFLVSFYNNEISEKSEIFDDQFSVERPDGSNFTLKIRSTKLEDSAMYFCASRGTSGGLETQYFGPGTRLLVL.

This chain joins TRBV29-1 and TRBJ1-1, with 9 bases fitting TRBD1. Losses at the gene ends were 6 bases for V and 8 bases for J; bases not matched to a gene: 7. CDR1 is SQVTM, CDR2 ANQGSEA, per germline. The CDR3 consists of 12 residues. The DNA of the CDR3 is TGCAGCGTCAAGGACAGGGGTCTAGAAGCTTTCTTT. This gives the protein CSVKDRGLEAFF. Together with reference TRBV29-1 and TRBJ1-1, the CDR3 gives the full variable domain: SAVISQKPSRDICQRGTSLTIQCQVDSQVTMMFWYRQQPGQSLTLIATANQGSEATYESGFVIDKFPISRPNLTFSTLTVSNMSPEDSSIYLCSVKDRGLEAFFGQGTRLTVV.

In its sample, this clone is medium-sized. The sample carries other DNA sequences with the same CDR3. The CDR3: CASSLGGLNQPQHF. CDR3 nucleotide sequence: TGTGCCAGCAGCCTGGGGGGGCTCAATCAGCCCCAGCATTTT. The gene calls are TRBV7-9 and TRBJ1-5, with a possible D match to TRBD1 (6 bases). Per the germline V gene, CDR1 is SEHNR and CDR2 is FQNEAQ (reference sequence). There are 14 residues in the CDR3. Trimming pared 5 bases from V and 3 bases from J, leaving 11 bases between.

This chain uses TRBV11-2 with TRBJ2-1; D gene uncertain. Trimming removed 6 bases at V and 4 bases at J, with 19 bases between. CDR3 size: 16 residues. Germline loops: CDR1 SGHAT, CDR2 FQNNGV. The CDR3 spells CASSYSGPAAYNEQFF. DNA for the CDR3: TGTGCCAGCAGTTATAGTGGTCCCGCCGCGTACAATGAGCAGTTCTTC.

This clone was counted only a few times. The chain links TRBV28 to TRBJ2-3, with 7 bases fitting TRBD2. The germline gives CDR1 MDHEN, CDR2 SYDVKM. The V gene end was trimmed by 5 bases and the J gene end by 4 bases; junction bases not matched to a gene: 15. The CDR3 sequence is 17 residues long. The CDR3 DNA reads as TGTGCCAGCAGTCCACTCGGGGGAGGGGCTGTAGCAGATACGCAGTATTTT. It yields the protein CASSPLGGGAVADTQYF. Together with reference TRBV28 and TRBJ2-3, the CDR3 gives the full variable domain: DVKVTQSSRYLVKRTGEKVFLECVQDMDHENMFWYRQDPGLGLRLIYFSYDVKMKEKGDIPEGYSVSREKKERFSLILESASTNQTSMYLCASSPLGGGAVADTQYFGPGTRLTVL.

The chain recombines TRBV7-6 with TRBJ2-7; the D gene is possibly TRBD2 (5 bases). V dropped 5 bases and J dropped 6 bases, with 14 bases sitting between them. The CDR3 length is 13 residues. Germline V gives CDR1 SGHVS, CDR2 FNYEAQ. This CDR3 reads CASSAPGRREQYF. The CDR3, as DNA: TGTGCCAGCAGCGCTCCGGGAAGGCGCGAGCAGTACTTC.

The rearrangement links TRBV19 to TRBJ1-6; TRBD1 matches at 8 bases. The CDR3 is 17 residues long. Unmatched junction bases numbered 8, after V lost 3 bases and J lost 4 bases. Germline V gene data show CDR1 as LNHDA and CDR2 as SQIVND (reference sequence). The CDR3 loop is CASSMIGQGAYNSPLHF. The CDR3 nucleotides read TGTGCCAGTAGTATGATCGGGCAGGGGGCATATAATTCACCCCTCCACTTT. Variable domain in full (rest from reference TRBV19 and TRBJ1-6): DGGITQSPKYLFRKEGQNVTLSCEQNLNHDAMYWYRQDPGQGLRLIYYSQIVNDFQKGDIAEGYSVSREKKESFPLTVTSAQKNPTAFYLCASSMIGQGAYNSPLHFGNGTRLTVT.

The CDR3: CASSQGNRATGPRYEQYF. CDR3 in DNA: TGTGCCAGCAGCCAAGGAAACCGGGCCACCGGGCCCCGCTACGAGCAGTACTTC. The chain uses TRBV3-1 (or the pseudogene TRBV3-2) and TRBJ2-7, with D unresolved. V was pared by 1 base and J by 3 bases, with 22 bases between. Germline CDR1 is LGHDT and CDR2 is YNNKEL (reference sequence). This CDR3 is built from 18 residues.

V gene TRBV6-4 combines with J gene TRBJ2-7; possibly TRBD1 for D (8 bases). The germline CDR1 and CDR2 sequences are MRHNA and SNTAGT. V lost 9 bases to trimming and J lost 4 bases, with 22 bases between them. The CDR3 is 15 residues long. The CDR3 loop reads CASSDREGVWYEQYF. In nucleotides, the CDR3 is TGTGCCAGTTCGGACAGGGAGGGGGTTTGGTACGAGCAGTACTTC.

The chain employs TRBV4-3 and TRBJ2-7, with D maybe TRBD2 (5 bases). CDR1 and CDR2 (germline): LGHNA, YSLEER. The CDR3 is 15 residues long. With 0 bases removed from V and 2 bases from J, the gap between germline ends came to 11 bases. The CDR3 sequence is CASSQDLDGTYEQYF. The CDR3, as DNA: TGCGCCAGCAGCCAAGATTTGGACGGGACCTACGAGCAGTACTTC.

The chain uses TRBV7-9 and TRBJ1-1; the D is unclear. The CDR3 is 17 residues long. Germline CDR1 and CDR2: SEHNR and FQNEAQ (reference sequence). V lost 1 base, J lost 3 bases, and 18 bases lay in between. The CDR3 loop is CASSLVSGVEAHTEAFF. As DNA, the CDR3 is TGTGCCAGCAGCTTAGTCTCCGGGGTGGAGGCTCACACTGAAGCTTTCTTT.

This chain connects TRBV28 to TRBJ1-1, with TRBD1 matching 10 bases. There are 16 residues in the CDR3. V gave up 8 bases and J gave up 1 base; unmatched junction bases: 10. Per the germline V gene, CDR1 is MDHEN and CDR2 is SYDVKM. The CDR3 loop reads CASPGSTGGANTEAFF. The DNA for the CDR3 is TGTGCCAGCCCCGGATCGACAGGGGGCGCGAACACTGAAGCTTTCTTT.

Only one count was recorded for this clone. This chain uses TRBV7-9 with TRBJ1-1; no clear D gene. V was trimmed by 4 bases and J by 1 base, leaving 10 bases between them. There are 14 residues in the CDR3. Per germline, CDR1 SEHNR and CDR2 FQNEAQ (reference sequence). CDR3 amino acids: CASSSGVTNTEAFF. The CDR3 DNA reads TGTGCCAGCAGCTCTGGGGTTACGAACACTGAAGCTTTCTTT.

The rearrangement uses TRBV10-3 and TRBJ2-3; TRBD2 matches at 7 bases. The CDR3 sequence is 13 residues long. CDR1 is ENHRY, CDR2 SYGVKD, per germline. The junction had 6 bases not matched to a gene; V was cut back by 7 bases and J by 5 bases. The CDR3 here is CAIKRGEGDTQYF. CDR3 coding DNA: TGTGCCATCAAGCGCGGGGAGGGAGATACGCAGTATTTT.

The rearrangement links TRBV7-9 to TRBJ1-4; D is ambiguous. Trimming cost V 0 bases and J 3 bases, with 5 bases left between them. The CDR3 runs 14 residues. Germline CDR1 is SEHNR and CDR2 is FQNEAQ (reference sequence). DNA of the CDR3: TGTGCCAGCAGCTTAGCCGGGGCTAATGAAAAACTGTTTTTT. Translating it yields CASSLAGANEKLFF.

The chain has TRBV27 and TRBJ2-2; no clear D. V was cut by 5 bases and J by 1 base, with 8 bases left in between. The V gene's germline CDR1 is MNHEY and CDR2 SMNVEV (reference sequence). The CDR3 contains 14 residues. The CDR3 DNA sequence: TGTGCCAGCAGTCCGTTACGGAACACCGGGGAGCTGTTTTTT. It codes for CASSPLRNTGELFF.

The chain is built from TRBV4-2 and TRBJ1-3, with D perhaps matching TRBD1 (5 bases). Trimming took 0 bases from V and 0 from J, leaving 12 bases between them. Germline V gene lookup returns CDR1 LGHNA and CDR2 YNFKEQ. The CDR3 runs to 17 residues. CDR3 in amino acids: CASSQDVGAASGNTIYF. CDR3 sequence (DNA): TGTGCCAGCAGCCAAGATGTAGGGGCTGCCTCTGGAAACACCATATATTTT.

This clone was recorded once. The chain combines TRBV9 with TRBJ2-1, with D unclear. The ends were cut back, 4 bases at V and 8 bases at J, with 10 bases in the middle. The CDR3 totals 12 residues. CDR1 SGDLS and CDR2 YYNGEE come from the germline V gene. The CDR3 sequence is CASSTQTYEQFF. CDR3 sequence (DNA): TGTGCCAGCAGCACCCAGACCTATGAGCAGTTCTTC. The full variable domain, completed using reference TRBV9 and TRBJ2-1, is DSGVTQTPKHLITATGQRVTLRCSPRSGDLSVYWYQQSLDQGLQFLIQYYNGEERAKGNILERFSAQQFPDLHSELNLSSLELGDSALYFCASSTQTYEQFFGPGTRLTVL.

The chain has TRBV29-1 and TRBJ2-1; the match to TRBD2 covers 9 bases. The germline CDR1 and CDR2 sequences are SQVTM and ANQGSEA. Trimming at V came to 7 bases and at J to 7 bases, leaving 8 bases not matched to a gene. The CDR3 is made up of 13 amino acids. CDR3 loop: CSGDSGGLNEQFF. The DNA for the CDR3 is TGCAGCGGGGACAGCGGGGGGCTGAATGAGCAGTTCTTC.

The V call is TRBV6-1, the J call TRBJ2-7; 10 nucleotides line up with TRBD1. The germline gives CDR1 MNHNS, CDR2 SASEGT. The CDR3 sequence is 17 residues long. The V segment lost 4 bases and the J segment 7 bases; nucleotides outside the gene matches: 16. The CDR3 is CASSGGWVTGGAEEQYF. The CDR3 nucleotides read TGTGCCAGCAGTGGCGGTTGGGTGACAGGGGGCGCGGAGGAGCAGTACTTC.

This chain links TRBV19 with TRBJ2-3; 7 bases agree with TRBD2. The trim removed 2 bases at V and 2 bases at J, leaving 7 bases unmatched. The CDR3 has 16 residues. In germline, CDR1 is LNHDA, CDR2 SQIVND (reference sequence). The CDR3 region is CASSIMGGGATDTQYF. The CDR3, as DNA: TGTGCCAGTAGTATAATGGGCGGGGGAGCCACAGATACGCAGTATTTT.

The chain carries TRBV30 and TRBJ1-1; tentative D call: TRBD1 (5 bases). The germline V gene has CDR1 GTSNPN and CDR2 SVGIG (reference sequence). Trimming took off 0 bases at V and 1 base at J, with 15 bases between the two ends. The CDR3 extends over 16 amino acids. This CDR3 reads CAWSVQAGNWNTEAFF. CDR3 nucleotide sequence: TGTGCCTGGAGTGTACAGGCAGGTAATTGGAACACTGAAGCTTTCTTT.

Points on this clone: Other nucleotide sequences from this sample produce the same CDR3. The V and J genes are TRBV11-2 and TRBJ2-1; D possibly corresponds to TRBD2 (5 bases). Germline V gene sequence: CDR1 SGHAT, CDR2 FQNNGV. Between the trimmed V and J ends, which lost 1 base and 1 base, there was a span of 11 bases. This CDR3 region has 16 residues. CDR3 DNA: TGTGCCAGCAGCTTAGGTTTAGGAGGATCCTACAATGAGCAGTTCTTC. Protein product: CASSLGLGGSYNEQFF.

This chain uses TRBV5-6 with TRBJ1-1; 7 bases match TRBD1. Germline CDR1 SGHDT, CDR2 YYEEEE. The CDR3 has 16 amino acids. V shed 0 bases and J 1 base; nucleotides not matched to a gene: 6. The CDR3 bases are TGTGCCAGCAGCTTGGATGTGGGACAGACGAACACTGAAGCTTTCTTT. Amino acids: CASSLDVGQTNTEAFF.

In its sample, this clone was seen once. The chain joins TRBV6-2 or TRBV6-3 to TRBJ1-5; D gene unclear. The ends were cut back, 1 base at V and 0 bases at J, with 10 bases in the middle. The CDR3 has 16 amino acids. CDR1 and CDR2 (germline): MNHEY, SVGEGT. The CDR3 DNA reads as TGTGCCAGCAGTTACTTAGGACTGAATAGCAATCAGCCCCAGCATTTT. This gives the protein CASSYLGLNSNQPQHF.